Listed below are T cell receptor beta chains from one sample, sequenced in a study of blood T cell repertoires in COVID-19. The method was immunoSEQ multiplex PCR; TCRdb's version includes in-frame clones alone and lacks a portion of them. The sample records 200,000 to 250,000 clones, 85% to 90% being singletons. Sequencing input: PBMCs or T cells enriched from blood (not recorded which). These receptors all come from a woman between 50 and 59 years old with acute COVID-19. CDR3s include the opening cysteine and the closing phenylalanine or tryptophan. The D gene is left open where the match is weak. Size is omitted from some rows. Given values are once, few, many or a class for expanded clones.

clone size	V gene	D gene	J gene	CDR3 DNA	CDR3 protein
-	TRBV15	TRBD1	TRBJ2-7	TGTGCCACCAGCCTGATTTCGGGGACAGGGAGCTCCTACGAGCAGTACTTC	CATSLISGTGSSYEQYF
-	TRBV24-1	-	TRBJ2-3	TGTGCCACCAGTGACAAAATCACAGATACGCAGTATTTT	CATSDKITDTQYF
-	TRBV19	TRBD2	TRBJ2-1	TGTGCCAGTACGGCGGGAGGCCCCTACAATGAGCAGTTCTTC	CASTAGGPYNEQFF
-	TRBV3-1/TRBV3-2	-	TRBJ1-6	TGTGCCAGCAGCCAAGGATCGCTACATAATTCACCCCTCCACTTT	CASSQGSLHNSPLHF
-	TRBV11-2	TRBD2	TRBJ2-1	TGTGCCAGCACCCGGACTAGCGGGAGTGAGAATGAGCAGTTCTTC	CASTRTSGSENEQFF
-	TRBV2	-	TRBJ1-1	TGTGCCAGCAGTGTCCTTACGGAAGGGAGAGCTTTCTTT	CASSVLTEGRAFF
-	TRBV19	-	TRBJ1-1	TGTGCCAGTAGTATAGAGGGCAGGGGGAACACTGAAGCTTTCTTT	CASSIEGRGNTEAFF
-	TRBV23-1	-	TRBJ1-2	TGCGCCAGTATATCGGGGGGCTACACCTTC	CASISGGYTF
-	TRBV9	-	TRBJ2-7	TGTGCCAGCAGCGTAGAGCCTAGCGCCTACGAGCAGTACTTC	CASSVEPSAYEQYF
-	TRBV4-2	TRBD2	TRBJ2-1	TGTGCCAGCAGCCAAGGGTTGGCTAGCGGGAGTGTCGAGCAGTTCTTC	CASSQGLASGSVEQFF
-	TRBV5-1	TRBD1	TRBJ1-2	TGCGCCAGCAGCTCGGGGGGACAGGCCCTATATGGCTACACCTTC	CASSSGGQALYGYTF
-	TRBV24-1	TRBD2	TRBJ2-7	TGTGCCACCAGTGATTCGGGAGGGGCAAAACCCTACGAGCAGTACTTC	CATSDSGGAKPYEQYF
-	TRBV5-1	-	TRBJ2-3	TGCGCCAGCAGCTTGCAGGGGTCTCGCACAGATACGCAGTATTTT	CASSLQGSRTDTQYF
-	TRBV25-1	-	TRBJ2-1	TGTGCCAGCCGACGGGGTGAGCAGTTCTTC	CASRRGEQFF
-	TRBV6-5	TRBD2	TRBJ2-7	TGTGCCACCCGGGGAGGACTAGGACCCTACGAGCAGTACTTC	CATRGGLGPYEQYF
-	TRBV15	-	TRBJ1-6	TGTGCCACCAGCAGTCTAAATTCACCCCTCCACTTT	CATSSLNSPLHF
-	TRBV18	-	TRBJ2-6	TGTGCCAGCTCACCTACGGGATCCCACTCTGGGGCCAACGTCCTGACTTTC	CASSPTGSHSGANVLTF
-	TRBV5-1	-	TRBJ2-3	TGCGCCAGCAGCTTGGGGGCTTCTGCCGCCACAGATACGCAGTATTTT	CASSLGASAATDTQYF
once	TRBV6-5	-	TRBJ2-2	TGTGCCACCACGGGGGACACCGGGGAGCTGTTTTTT	CATTGDTGELFF
once	TRBV29-1	-	TRBJ1-2	TGCAGCGGTGGCGGTGGGCAGGGGTATGGCTACACCTTC	CSGGGGQGYGYTF
-	TRBV6-2/TRBV6-3	TRBD2	TRBJ2-2	TGTGCCAGCAGTTCCCGACTAGCGGCGAACACCGGGGAGCTGTTTTTT	CASSSRLAANTGELFF
-	TRBV28	TRBD1	TRBJ2-5	TGTGCCAGCAGTCCGGGACAGGGTGGAGAGACCCAGTACTTC	CASSPGQGGETQYF
-	TRBV29-1	TRBD2	TRBJ2-1	TGCAGCGTCTTTCCGGGACTAGCGGGAGTCTACAATGAGCAGTTCTTC	CSVFPGLAGVYNEQFF
-	TRBV5-1	TRBD1	TRBJ2-7	TGCGCCAGCAGCTTGACCGGGGACAGGGTCTACGAGCAGTACTTC	CASSLTGDRVYEQYF
-	TRBV2	-	TRBJ1-5	TGTGCCAGCAGTGAGGTCTATAGCAATCAGCCCCAGCATTTT	CASSEVYSNQPQHF
-	TRBV7-3	-	TRBJ1-1	TGTGCCAGCAGCTTGCTGGACAGCATGAACACTGAAGCTTTCTTT	CASSLLDSMNTEAFF
-	TRBV15	TRBD1	TRBJ1-2	TGTGCCACCAGCACGACAGGGGTCGGCTACACCTTC	CATSTTGVGYTF
once	TRBV5-1	TRBD1	TRBJ1-4	TGCGCCAGCAGCAGCGGACAGGGACAAAATGAAAAACTGTTTTTT	CASSSGQGQNEKLFF
-	TRBV9	TRBD1	TRBJ1-2	TGTGCCAGCAGCGAGGGGGCGGCCATCAGGGGCTACACCTTC	CASSEGAAIRGYTF
-	TRBV6-5	TRBD1	TRBJ2-7	TGTGCCAGCAGCCTTACAGGGGGCAGGATGGACGAGCAGTACTTC	CASSLTGGRMDEQYF
-	TRBV19	TRBD2	TRBJ2-7	TGTGCCAGTAGTGCTTCTAGCGGGCTAACCTACGAGCAGTACTTC	CASSASSGLTYEQYF
-	TRBV2	TRBD1	TRBJ2-7	TGTGCCAGCAGTCGACAGGGGGCTGCGTACGAGCAGTACTTC	CASSRQGAAYEQYF
-	TRBV28	TRBD1	TRBJ1-5	TGTGCCAGCAGTCGGGACAGGGGAAACAATCAGCCCCAGCATTTT	CASSRDRGNNQPQHF
-	TRBV5-1	TRBD2	TRBJ2-7	TGCGCCAGCAGCGGACTAGCGGGAGACTCCTACGAGCAGTACTTC	CASSGLAGDSYEQYF
once	TRBV18	TRBD1	TRBJ2-1	TGTGCCAGCTCACCACTTTTGGGACAGAACAATGAGCAGTTCTTC	CASSPLLGQNNEQFF
-	TRBV5-4	TRBD1	TRBJ1-2	TGTGCCAGCAGCTGGGACAGGGGCGGCTACACCTTC	CASSWDRGGYTF
-	TRBV6-1	TRBD1	TRBJ1-1	TGTGCCAGCAGTGAGGGACAGGATAGAGAAGCTTTCTTT	CASSEGQDREAFF
-	TRBV6-2/TRBV6-3	TRBD1	TRBJ2-1	TGTGCCAGCAGTTCGGGACAGCCCTACAATGAGCAGTTCTTC	CASSSGQPYNEQFF
-	TRBV6-5	-	TRBJ2-2	TGTGCCAGCACCCCCAGCGCGAACACCGGGGAGCTGTTTTTT	CASTPSANTGELFF
-	TRBV28	-	TRBJ1-3	TGTGCCAGCAGTCCATCCCTAGGGGGCTCTGGAAACACCATATATTTT	CASSPSLGGSGNTIYF
-	TRBV14	-	TRBJ2-1	TGTGCCAGCAGCCAAGAAAGCTACTCCTACAATGAGCAGTTCTTC	CASSQESYSYNEQFF
-	TRBV27	-	TRBJ1-2	TGTGCCAGCAGTCCAGGGACATACTATGGCTACACCTTC	CASSPGTYYGYTF
-	TRBV27	TRBD1	TRBJ1-1	TGTGCCAGCAGTCGACAGGGACGGGACACTGAAGCTTTCTTT	CASSRQGRDTEAFF
-	TRBV29-1	TRBD1	TRBJ2-7	TGCAGCGTTGCCCATCGGGACAGGGGCTACGAGCAGTACTTC	CSVAHRDRGYEQYF
-	TRBV9	TRBD2	TRBJ2-1	TGTGCCAGCAGCAGGGGACTACTGTCAGGCTCCTACAATGAGCAGTTCTTC	CASSRGLLSGSYNEQFF
-	TRBV19	TRBD2	TRBJ2-2	TGTGCCAGTTCAGCGGGAGGGCCCGGGGAGCTGTTTTTT	CASSAGGPGELFF
once	TRBV28	-	TRBJ1-1	TGTGCCAGCATGGCAGAAACAAACACTGAAGCTTTCTTT	CASMAETNTEAFF
-	TRBV5-1	TRBD2	TRBJ2-3	TGCGCCAGCAGCTTGGAGTGGTATAGCGGGACGGCAGATACGCAGTATTTT	CASSLEWYSGTADTQYF
-	TRBV27	-	TRBJ1-1	TGTGCCAGCAGTTTAGGCGGGCTTGGTGAAGCTTTCTTT	CASSLGGLGEAFF
-	TRBV27	TRBD1	TRBJ1-1	TGTGCCAGCAGTTTCGACAGGGTCGGCACTGAAGCTTTCTTT	CASSFDRVGTEAFF
-	TRBV29-1	-	TRBJ2-7	TGCAGCGTTGTGTTTGGCGGAACCTATGAGCAGTACTTC	CSVVFGGTYEQYF
-	TRBV9	-	TRBJ1-2	TGTGCCAGCAGCGTAGTGAGTACAGGGAGCTATGGCTACACCTTC	CASSVVSTGSYGYTF
-	TRBV5-4	TRBD2	TRBJ2-7	TGTGCCAGCAGCTTGAGCGGGAGCACAGGCGAGCAGTACTTC	CASSLSGSTGEQYF